One and the same sample provided the 17 T cell receptor beta chains below, sequenced in a study of cytomegalovirus exposure and HLA in healthy donors. PCR was performed using 60 Vbeta and 13 Jbeta primers. Produced via immunoSEQ multiplex PCR; TCRdb's table is partial and in-frame only. Of roughly 100,000 clones listed, 60% to 75% are singletons. The sequencing input was PBMCs. These receptors came from a man in his forties or fifties in good health and CMV-seronegative.

CDR3 residues: CASSPGVQETQYF. The CDR3 DNA reads as TGTGCCAGCTCACCCGGGGTACAAGAGACCCAGTACTTC. The chain has TRBV18 and TRBJ2-5; D perhaps matches TRBD2 (5 bases). Per the germline V gene, CDR1 is KGHSH and CDR2 is LQKENI. The germline V and J ends were trimmed by 3 bases and 2 bases, with 7 bases remaining between them. This CDR3 is built from 13 residues.

The V call is TRBV6-6, the J call TRBJ2-7; 7 nucleotides align to TRBD1. The CDR3 consists of 16 residues. V shed 6 bases, J shed 5 bases, and the junction held 16 bases outside the gene matches. Germline V gene data show CDR1 as MNHNY and CDR2 as SVGAGI (reference sequence). The CDR3 loop reads CASSLSDRVNPHEQYF. The CDR3 nucleotides read TGTGCCAGCAGCCTTTCCGACAGGGTTAATCCCCACGAGCAGTACTTC.

The chain uses TRBV5-1 and TRBJ2-7; 13 nucleotides match TRBD2. V lost 4 bases and J lost 2; bases outside the gene matches: 6. The germline V gene has CDR1 SGHRS and CDR2 YFSETQ. CDR3 length: 16 residues. The CDR3 coding sequence is TGCGCCAGCAGCCCCCCGGGACTAGCGGGGACCTACGAGCAGTACTTC. It translates to CASSPPGLAGTYEQYF.

This clone showed up just once. The sample carries other DNA sequences with the same CDR3. The chain combines TRBV5-1 with TRBJ1-1, with a tentative D call TRBD1 (5 bases). Germline CDR1 reads SGHRS; CDR2 reads YFSETQ. The CDR3 sequence is 13 residues long. V shed 4 bases and J shed 0 bases, with 7 bases lying between them. The CDR3 sequence is CASSAGLNTEAFF. The CDR3 DNA reads TGCGCCAGCAGCGCGGGGCTGAACACTGAAGCTTTCTTT.

The chain links TRBV10-1 to TRBJ2-1; D remains unclear. Germline CDR1 WNHNN, CDR2 SYGVQD (reference sequence). The CDR3 has 13 amino acids. Trimming cost V 3 bases and J 8 bases, with 11 bases left between them. The CDR3 nucleotides read TGCGCCAGCAGTGAATCCGCCCTAGATGAGCAGTTCTTC. This gives the protein CASSESALDEQFF.

This clone was observed a handful of times. The V gene is TRBV9, the J gene TRBJ2-1, with D perhaps matching TRBD2 (5 bases). Trimming removed 3 bases at V and 8 bases at J, with 21 bases between. Germline-derived CDR1 and CDR2 are SGDLS and YYNGEE. This CDR3 is 16 amino acids long. The CDR3 loop is CASSAGGSLRGDEQFF. The CDR3 region has the DNA TGTGCCAGCAGCGCCGGTGGAAGCCTCCGGGGTGATGAGCAGTTCTTC.

The rearrangement uses TRBV5-1 and TRBJ2-7, with TRBD2 matching over 8 bases. The CDR3 consists of 15 residues. V gave up 0 bases and J gave up 5 bases; unmatched junction bases: 7. Germline values: CDR1 SGHRS, CDR2 YFSETQ. DNA for the CDR3: TGCGCCAGCAGCTTGGACGGACTAGCTTTGGACGAGCAGTACTTC. As protein: CASSLDGLALDEQYF.

The chain couples TRBV4-1 to TRBJ2-1; TRBD2 agrees at 9 bases. Germline V gene lookup returns CDR1 MGHRA and CDR2 YSYEKL. The CDR3 runs to 17 residues. V was pared by 1 base and J by 1 base, with 5 bases of the junction left unmatched. The CDR3 protein is CASSQVAGVGSYNEQFF. The DNA of the CDR3 is TGCGCCAGCAGCCAAGTAGCGGGAGTCGGTTCCTACAATGAGCAGTTCTTC.

The chain has TRBV6-1 and TRBJ2-1; D is possibly TRBD2 (6 bases). The CDR3 is 11 residues long. The V gene lost 5 bases and the J gene lost 11 bases, with 10 bases spanning the gap. Germline lookup yields CDR1 MNHNS and CDR2 SASEGT. CDR3 sequence reads: CASSYAGKQFF. CDR3 DNA sequence: TGTGCCAGCAGTTACGCGGGGAAGCAGTTCTTC.

There are a few counts of this clone. At one end the junction does not follow the germline gene, possibly because of a read error. This chain joins TRBV7-7 and TRBJ2-5; 14 bases match TRBD2. Germline V gene data show CDR1 as SSHAT and CDR2 as FNYEAQ (reference sequence). This CDR3 region has 16 residues. The CDR3 DNA sequence: TGTGCTAGCAGCCAGGGACTAGCGGGGGCGTTTGAGACCCAGTACTTC. Encoded protein: CASSQGLAGAFETQYF.

In this sample, this clone turned up a few times. At one boundary the junction diverges from the germline segment, which might be a read error. The chain combines TRBV5-4 with TRBJ1-1; TRBD1 matches 11 bases. Per germline, CDR1 SGHNT and CDR2 YYREEE (reference sequence). There are 13 residues in the CDR3. Here the CDR3 DNA reads TGTGCCAGCAGCACGGACAGGGGGCAGGCTCCCCGCTTT. This codes for CASSTDRGQAPRF.

This rearrangement joins TRBV7-9 to TRBJ1-6, with 10 nucleotides matching TRBD1. Germline V gene lookup returns CDR1 SEHNR and CDR2 FQNEAQ (reference sequence). The CDR3 length is 15 residues. Unmatched junction bases numbered 4, after V lost 2 bases and J lost 9 bases. In nucleotides, the CDR3 is TGTGCCAGCAGCTTATCGGGACAGGGGATTTCACCCCTCCACTTT. This translates into CASSLSGQGISPLHF. The full variable domain, in which reference TRBV7-9 and TRBJ1-6 provide the parts outside the CDR3, is DTGVSQNPRHKITKRGQNVTFRCDPISEHNRLYWYRQTLGQGPEFLTYFQNEAQLEKSRLLSDRFSAERPKGSFSTLEIQRTEQGDSAMYLCASSLSGQGISPLHFGNGTRLTVT.

Here the CDR3 DNA reads TGTGCCAGCACCTCCAGACGGGGGTACTATGGCTACACCTTC. Protein sequence: CASTSRRGYYGYTF. The chain employs TRBV28 and TRBJ1-2; tentative D call: TRBD1 (5 bases). In germline, CDR1 is MDHEN, CDR2 SYDVKM. Between the trimmed V and J ends, which lost 7 bases and 3 bases, there was a span of 15 bases. The CDR3 is 14 residues long.

This chain connects TRBV11-3 to TRBJ2-5, with D possibly TRBD1 on 6 matching bases. The CDR3 is 14 amino acids. Trimming stripped 1 base from V and 5 bases from J, with 11 bases between. Germline V CDR1 and CDR2: SGHNT, YENEEA. Here the CDR3 reads CASSLAGAPETQYF. CDR3 sequence (DNA): TGTGCCAGCAGCTTAGCAGGGGCTCCGGAGACCCAGTACTTC.

This clone appeared a few times. This chain uses TRBV11-2 with TRBJ1-6; D possibly corresponds to TRBD1 (5 bases). The V end was cut by 3 bases, the J end by 10 bases, with 13 bases between. The germline CDR1 and CDR2 sequences are SGHAT and FQNNGV. This CDR3 has 14 residues. The CDR3 sequence: CASSFSGVSSPLHF. The CDR3 DNA is TGTGCCAGCAGCTTTTCGGGGGTGAGCTCACCCCTCCACTTT.

The chain links TRBV7-8 to TRBJ2-2; tentatively, D is TRBD2 (5 bases). Germline V gene lookup returns CDR1 SGHVS and CDR2 FQNEAQ. This CDR3 spans 16 amino acids. The V and J ends lost 1 base and 2 bases respectively, with 11 bases between them. The CDR3 here is CASSLVSGANTGELFF. The DNA of the CDR3 is TGTGCCAGCAGCTTAGTGAGCGGAGCAAACACCGGGGAGCTGTTTTTT. Looking up the rest from reference TRBV7-8 and TRBJ2-2 gives the full variable domain: GAGVSQSPRYKVAKRGQDVALRCDPISGHVSLFWYQQALGQGPEFLTYFQNEAQLDKSGLPSDRFFAERPEGSVSTLKIQRTQQEDSAVYLCASSLVSGANTGELFFGEGSRLTVL.

This clone has more than one count but fewer than ten. The chain is built from TRBV5-8 and TRBJ2-5, with 15 bases lining up with TRBD2. The CDR3 has 17 residues. V gave up 4 bases and J gave up 1 base; unmatched junction bases: 5. The germline CDR1 and CDR2 sequences are SGHTS and YDEGEE. In DNA form, the CDR3 reads TGTGCCAGCAGCCCGGGACTAGCGGGGGGCGTCCAAGAGACCCAGTACTTC. This sequence encodes CASSPGLAGGVQETQYF.